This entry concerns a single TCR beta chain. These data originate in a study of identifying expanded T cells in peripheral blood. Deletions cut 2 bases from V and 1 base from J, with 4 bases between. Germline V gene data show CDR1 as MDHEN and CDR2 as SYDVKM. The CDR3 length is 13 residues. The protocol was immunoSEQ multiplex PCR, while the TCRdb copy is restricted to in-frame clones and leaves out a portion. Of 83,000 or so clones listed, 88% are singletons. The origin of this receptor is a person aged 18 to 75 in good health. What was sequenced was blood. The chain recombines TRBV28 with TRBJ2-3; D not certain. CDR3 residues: CASSLRGTDTQYF. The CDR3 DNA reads TGTGCCAGCAGTTTAAGGGGCACAGATACGCAGTATTTT. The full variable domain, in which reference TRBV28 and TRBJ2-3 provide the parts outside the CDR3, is DVKVTQSSRYLVKRTGEKVFLECVQDMDHENMFWYRQDPGLGLRLIYFSYDVKMKEKGDIPEGYSVSREKKERFSLILESASTNQTSMYLCASSLRGTDTQYFGPGTRLTVL.